These 5 T cell receptor beta chains share one sample of origin, sequenced in a study of radiation and T cells in renal cell carcinoma. Assay used: immunoSEQ multiplex PCR; TCRdb lists only in-frame clones, some missing. The sample carries about 59,000 clones, just under 80% recorded once. Time point given: baseline pretreatment blood. This sample's treatment: 15 Gy SBRT to primary tumor, nephrectomy 4 weeks later. The material was blood, obtained from a patient whose treatment included radiotherapy and nephrectomy. These receptor sequences come from a man aged 55 to 70 with renal cell carcinoma.

The gene calls are TRBV9 and TRBJ1-1, with TRBD1 matching over 10 bases. The CDR3 loop spans 17 amino acids. With V trimmed by 4 bases and J by 1 base, 10 bases remained unmatched. Germline lookup yields CDR1 SGDLS and CDR2 YYNGEE. In DNA, the CDR3 is TGTGCCAGCAGCACGCCCGGGACAGGGGTAGGGAACACTGAAGCTTTCTTT. Translation gives CASSTPGTGVGNTEAFF.

The chain combines TRBV2 with TRBJ1-1; 7 bases align to TRBD1. V gave up 5 bases and J gave up 8 bases; unmatched junction bases: 5. Germline CDR1 reads SNHLY; CDR2 reads FYNNEI. There are 12 residues in the CDR3. Written as DNA, the CDR3 is TGTGCCAGCAGTCAAAACAGGGGCGAAGCTTTCTTT. This codes for CASSQNRGEAFF.

The gene calls are TRBV12-5 and TRBJ2-1, with D tentatively TRBD1 or TRBD2 (5 bases each). Deletions cut 0 bases from V and 9 bases from J, with 9 bases between. The CDR3 totals 13 residues. CDR1 LGHNT and CDR2 FRNRAP come from the germline V gene. CDR3 nucleotide sequence: TGTGCTAGTGGTTTGGTAGTTGGGGGTGAGCAGTTCTTC. Amino acids: CASGLVVGGEQFF.

The CDR3 region has the DNA TGTGCCAGCAGTGGGGACCCGGACGATGAGCAGTTCTTC. Its protein product is CASSGDPDDEQFF. The rearrangement joins TRBV6-1 to TRBJ2-1; perhaps D is TRBD1 or TRBD2 (5 bases each). The CDR3 sequence is 13 residues long. V dropped 4 bases and J dropped 8 bases, with 12 bases sitting between them. Germline V gene sequence: CDR1 MNHNS, CDR2 SASEGT.

V is TRBV11-2 and J is TRBJ1-2; D gene uncertain. The germline V gene has CDR1 SGHAT and CDR2 FQNNGV. Trimming cost V 2 bases and J 5 bases, with 15 bases left between them. The CDR3 extends over 15 amino acids. The CDR3 DNA follows: TGTGCCAGCAGCTTACGTCCGGGTTGGAGGTATGGCTACACCTTC. It yields the protein CASSLRPGWRYGYTF.